This entry describes one TCR beta chain. Its target is not known. This sample stems from a study of neoadjuvant anti-PD-1 for oral cavity cancer. Study context: Patients mostly received three to four biweekly nivolumab doses at 3 mg/kg before surgery. Study observations and caveats: TCR analyses covered only a few patients per response group.

Some clones are missing from TCRdb's copy, which holds only in-frame ones; the method was immunoSEQ multiplex PCR. This sample has around 14,000 clones, with approximately 70% found just once. Time point defined: after neoadjuvant nivolumab, at surgical resection. Patients had newly diagnosed, untreated stage II-IVA oral cavity squamous cell carcinoma. V shed 0 bases and J 6 bases; nucleotides not matched to a gene: 5. CDR3 length equals 16 residues. Germline values: CDR1 MNHNS, CDR2 SASEGT. This receptor was taken from a person between 35 and 79 years old with oral cavity squamous cell carcinoma. Source: PBMCs, taken after nivolumab (anti-PD-1) treatment. The chain combines TRBV6-1 with TRBJ2-1, with 10 positions matching TRBD2. CDR3 amino acids: CASSEALLAGVNEQFF. CDR3 coding DNA: TGTGCCAGCAGTGAAGCGCTTCTAGCGGGAGTCAATGAGCAGTTCTTC.